This T cell receptor (beta chain) was retrieved from a study of shared clonotypes between healthy human individuals (dated by TCRdb to about 2020). Background on the whole study: The cohort comprised a couple of women and a few men aged 18 to 49 years. For each donor, three plates each were used for CD4 naive and CD4 memory, two plates were used for CD8 naive, and one plate was used for CD8 memory. Blood TCR repertoires of a handful of healthy adults were deeply sequenced to estimate repertoire size and the extent of clonotype sharing between individuals. Libraries were prepared and TCR repertoires were sequenced by different laboratories using diverse techniques, in order to increase sequencing depth and limit assay-specific biases. Between about 0.94 and 8.9 billion PBMCs per donor were obtained by leukapheresis. Broader findings and caveats from the paper: Pairwise subsampling led to the expectation that sequencing depth would affect the degree of clonotype sharing among donors. Because the study included only a small number of donors, the genetic and exposure-history diversity represented was limited. Incomplete sequencing was indicated by rarefaction of sorted-subset datasets, despite the large sequencing depth. Higher generation probabilities were observed for clonotypes shared by all four sorted-subset donors than for non-shared clonotypes. Estimated clonotype richness was generally larger for naive than for memory subsets. Sampling was restricted to blood, and TCR repertoires in tissues likely differ from the TCR repertoires found in blood. Across a few donors, approximately 5% of naive CD4, roughly 3.3% of naive CD8, 2.3% of memory CD4, and under 0.45% of memory CD8 clonotypes were shared.

TCR CDR3 regions were amplified from genomic DNA by multiplex PCR using the deep immunoSEQ assay. Extracted genomic DNA from each cell subset was distributed evenly across all wells of several immunoSEQ 96-well plates, and each plate was treated as a replicate. For sorted subsets, roughly 200 ng of genomic DNA, equivalent to 25,000 to 35,000 T cell genomes, went into each replicate PCR. Purified libraries were measured with a Qubit 3.0 fluorometer, size-checked on a Bioanalyzer 2100, and measured again with the KAPA Library Quantification kit. Every immunoSEQ 96-well plate was sequenced on a separate single-read 150-cycle Illumina NextSeq 550 flow cell. The study's processing was this. Because only junctional sequences without quality scores were contained in the immunoSEQ output, filtering matching that applied to full-length reads could not be performed. Sequences were annotated with PyIR, a Python wrapper for IgBLAST v1.9, using IMGT germline references to assign V/J genes and CDR3. Any read was removed if the V/J assignment was weak (E-value above 1e-6), the CDR3 was missing, or the read contained stop codons, out-of-frame junctions, or ambiguous translated residues. V3J clonotypes were defined by identical inferred V gene, J gene, and CDR3 amino acid sequence. The percentage overlap between two repertoires was calculated by dividing the number of shared unique clonotypes by the size of the smaller repertoire. RTK rarefaction, the Chao1 estimator, and Recon v2.1 estimates of unobserved clonotypes were used to assess repertoire richness. OLGA was used to compute generation probabilities for all TCRbeta clonotypes that the gDNA method yielded from several donors. TCRdb mirrors the immuneACCESS table, restricted to in-frame sequences. Some clones are absent from its copies; in checked studies, under half trace to an unresolved V gene, and the reason for the others is unknown. V and J calls and clone size follow that table, whereas D and trimming were derived from the DNA. A total of a few million clones appear in this sample, less than 95% of them only once. Around 0.38% of the sample rests with the top ten.

The donors were healthy, HIV-negative adults who had no recently reported acute infections or vaccinations. Only Caucasian adults living in Nashville, Tennessee, USA were represented among the donors. Magnetic negative selection was used to enrich CD4+ T cells, after which naive cells were positively selected on CD45RA and the negative fraction became the memory subset. After blood collection by leukapheresis, PBMCs were isolated using Ficoll-Histopaque density gradient centrifugation and then cryopreserved in the vapor phase of liquid nitrogen. Analytical flow cytometry was used to check the purity and quantity of each magnetically sorted T cell population. Genomic DNA was isolated from each sorted fraction and quantified by UV absorbance on a Nanodrop 2000c. V is reduced by 3 bases and J by 5 bases, leaving a spacing of 2 bases between them. The CDR3 covers 11 residues, taking in both the cysteine and the phenylalanine. Only CDR3 DNA is held: 33 bases, read in frame from base 1. According to the germline V gene, CDR1 reads SGHAT and CDR2 reads FQNNGV.

Note on this clone: Its antigen target is currently unknown. No much larger clone is present one base from it, and per-base qualities are unavailable. The sample holds other DNA sequences that translate to the same CDR3.

The source material was naive CD4+ T cells from PBMCs. This specimen's cell subset or site label, interpreted: CD45RA+ positively selected. This sequence uses TRBV11-2 and TRBJ2-1; there is no confident call for the D gene. The TCR comes from a man between 18 and 35 years old in good health. Some clones in this sample may be carry-over from other donors' samples. The CDR3 protein: CASSFHNEQFF. The DNA reads as follows: TGTGCCAGCAGCTTTCACAATGAGCAGTTCTTC.